The text below deals with one TCR beta chain. This sample was included in a study of sequential checkpoint blockade in melanoma. From germline, CDR1 is SGDLS and CDR2 YYNGEE. Trimming stripped 0 bases from V and 2 bases from J, with 9 bases between. This CDR3 comprises 14 residues. Using immunoSEQ multiplex PCR, the repertoire was profiled, and TCRdb retains in-frame clones only, with some absent. The profile shows 15,000 to 20,000 clones, about 92% of them singletons. Stated treatment: randomized to nivolumab then ipilimumab (arm A) or the reverse (arm B). This sequence was found in a human donor with melanoma. The genes are TRBV9 and TRBJ2-7; D is perhaps TRBD1 (5 bases). The source material was CD8+ T cells sorted from blood (inferred from file names), sampled from a patient given nivolumab and ipilimumab in sequence. As DNA, the CDR3 is TGTGCCAGCAGCGTAGGGGGCAGTACCTACGAGCAGTACTTC. This sequence encodes CASSVGGSTYEQYF.